The T cell receptor (beta chain) under discussion was sequenced for a study of early T cells in non-severe SARS-CoV-2 infection. As for the study in general: Sequencing of unsorted whole blood was done on bulk RNA, leaving chains unpaired.

The CDR3 length is 14 residues. Germline CDR1 and CDR2: SQVTM and ANQGSEA. Trimming stripped 3 bases from V and 1 base from J, with 10 bases between. General study results and limits: Using VDJdb, the matching emphasized anti-spike CD8 responses while missing private and CD4 specificities.

For this clonotype: Its specificity is unknown.

Separate cDNA molecules each had unique molecular identifiers attached to them. MiXCR was run by TCRdb on the 5' RACE reads, yielding one entry per CDR3 protein. Among over 85,000 distinct CDR3 sequences, around an eighth were seen once, and the ten largest hold approximately 4%. The source was whole blood, collected at baseline. The clonotype originates from an adult who was a healthcare worker with PCR-confirmed SARS-CoV-2 infection or an uninfected control (not recorded which). The chain carries TRBV29-1 and TRBJ2-1, with D possibly being TRBD2 (6 bases). CDR3 coding DNA: TGCAGCGTTGATATGGGGGGATCCTACAATGAGCAGTTCTTC. Its translation is CSVDMGGSYNEQFF.